Listed below are T cell receptor beta chains from one sample, sequenced in a study of a mutant IDH1 vaccine in newly diagnosed glioma. These TCRs' antigens remain unknown. Sequenced by immunoSEQ multiplex PCR; TCRdb stores in-frame clones only, minus some. The sample records around 60,000 clones, around 81% being singletons. The specimen comprised PBMCs, sampled from a glioma patient whose treatment included an IDH1 peptide vaccine. These TCRs come from a man aged 35 to 55 with glioma. CDR3s include the opening cysteine and the closing phenylalanine or tryptophan.

CDR3aa,len,j_gene,v_gene
CASSFKSGETQYF,13,TRBJ2-5,TRBV7-8
CASSLLGTGGISNQPQHF,18,TRBJ1-5,TRBV27
CASTPGTGNPYEQYF,15,TRBJ2-7,TRBV19
CASSAGLAENIQYF,14,TRBJ2-4,TRBV19
CASSSGQLYSYEQYF,15,TRBJ2-7,TRBV5-6
CAGRDSATYEQYF,13,TRBJ2-7,TRBV5-4
CASRSSNQPQHF,12,TRBJ1-5,TRBV2
CASSQPPKDGYTF,13,TRBJ1-2,TRBV4-1
CASSTPQGGADTEAFF,16,TRBJ1-1,TRBV7-2
CASSARQYNEQFF,13,TRBJ2-1,TRBV9
CASSRGVGGGGYTF,14,TRBJ1-2,TRBV6-5
CASSPGTGGSQPQHF,15,TRBJ1-5,TRBV6-1
CASSFAGGAGYEQYF,15,TRBJ2-7,TRBV11-3
CASSEFAGRQLLGGTEAFF,19,TRBJ1-1,TRBV10-1
CASSQNRGGEQYF,13,TRBJ2-7,TRBV4-2
CATSIEQGYGNTIYF,15,TRBJ1-3,TRBV15
CASSVGPGDPSEQYF,15,TRBJ2-7,TRBV9
CASRRQSSYEQYF,13,TRBJ2-7,TRBV27
CASSAGGIAFF,11,TRBJ1-1,TRBV18
CASSQDRATNYGYTF,15,TRBJ1-2,TRBV4-2
CASSPPGQGKNIQYF,15,TRBJ2-4,TRBV18
CASSPLSGSRTDTQYF,16,TRBJ2-3,TRBV18
CASSPDFYGYTF,12,TRBJ1-2,TRBV9
CASSRTGGRDEQFF,14,TRBJ2-1,TRBV4-1
CASSQELRRADTQYF,15,TRBJ2-3,TRBV14
CASLRTGWHYGYTF,14,TRBJ1-2,TRBV28
CASSLRQGDSPLHF,14,TRBJ1-6,TRBV27
CAGGDGNQPQHF,12,TRBJ1-5,TRBV30
CASSLYGPGGYTF,13,TRBJ1-2,TRBV27
CSAENTGELFF,11,TRBJ2-2,TRBV20-1
CASRGQSSYEQYF,13,TRBJ2-7,TRBV28
CASSKVEKLFF,11,TRBJ1-4,TRBV19
CASSLWLDRGAAGTEAFF,18,TRBJ1-1,TRBV7-2
CASSSPGTGEIFYGYTF,17,TRBJ1-2,TRBV7-9
CSENPGPHRYEQYF,14,TRBJ2-7,TRBV29-1
CASMRQGGYEQYF,13,TRBJ2-7,TRBV10-1
CASSLPGLAGGRSTGELFF,19,TRBJ2-2,TRBV7-2
CATSELAGVDEQFF,14,TRBJ2-1,TRBV19
CASSPDRGHGYTF,13,TRBJ1-2,TRBV6-5
CASSLSGDGANVLTF,15,TRBJ2-6,TRBV5-1
CSVVVGSASSAEQYF,15,TRBJ2-7,TRBV29-1
CASSLQSYEQYF,12,TRBJ2-7,TRBV18
CASRPPEYQETQYF,14,TRBJ2-5,TRBV6-7
CASSVRDRVSYEQYF,15,TRBJ2-7,TRBV6-1
CASFAGHLNQPQHF,14,TRBJ1-5,TRBV19
CASSNTYSTDTQYF,14,TRBJ2-3,TRBV5-1
CASSPGTGIGQPQHF,15,TRBJ1-5,TRBV7-9
CASSSWSDYEQYF,13,TRBJ2-7,TRBV6-5
CSTLGETSGSFNEQCF,16,TRBJ2-7,TRBV29-1
CASSLKKVGGSYGYTF,16,TRBJ1-2,TRBV27
CASRKARGGPYEQFF,15,TRBJ2-1,TRBV6-5
CASSLLAVSGELFF,14,TRBJ2-2,TRBV5-1
CASSPRTGTLSGNTIYF,17,TRBJ1-3,TRBV19
CASSSANWGGLETQYF,16,TRBJ2-5,TRBV7-2